The 5 T cell receptor beta chains below were found in one sample sequenced in a study of graft-versus-host responses after intestinal transplantation. Graft tissue processing released intraepithelial and lamina propria lymphocytes. Sequenced by immunoSEQ multiplex PCR; TCRdb stores in-frame clones only, minus some. The table has around 7,000 clones, roughly 72% seen once. The sample here was ileum tissue, taken approximately 50 days after transplant. All receptors come from a human patient who received an intestinal transplant, so some T cells may come from the graft donor.

This clone has just a few counts. V usage is TRBV11-2 and J usage is TRBJ2-2; 12 bases line up with TRBD2. This CDR3 spans 18 amino acids. Germline-derived CDR1 and CDR2 are SGHAT and FQNNGV. V lost 3 bases, J lost 5 bases, and 10 bases stayed unmatched. As DNA, the CDR3 is TGTGCCAGCAGCTTGTCCCCCTGGACTAGCGGGGATACCGGGGAGCTGTTTTTT. This sequence encodes CASSLSPWTSGDTGELFF.

This clone appeared a single time. The chain uses TRBV6-4 and TRBJ2-1, with 10 bases fitting TRBD2. CDR3 size: 15 residues. With V trimmed by 3 bases and J by 1 base, 0 bases remained unmatched. Germline-derived CDR1 and CDR2 are MRHNA and SNTAGT. This CDR3 is CASSELAGSYNEQFF. The CDR3 DNA follows: TGTGCCAGCAGTGAACTAGCGGGGTCCTACAATGAGCAGTTCTTC.

This chain joins TRBV5-6 and TRBJ1-6; D is perhaps TRBD1 (6 bases). Deletions cut 0 bases from V and 5 bases from J, with 9 bases between. This CDR3 has 15 residues. Germline CDR1 is SGHDT and CDR2 is YYEEEE. The CDR3 sequence is CASSLDGGHNSPLHF. CDR3 DNA: TGTGCCAGCAGCTTGGACGGGGGGCATAATTCACCCCTCCACTTT.

This chain links TRBV2 with TRBJ1-1, with D tentatively TRBD1 (5 bases). Between the trimmed V and J ends, which lost 9 bases and 0 bases, there was a span of 23 bases. The CDR3 length is 17 residues. Germline V CDR1 and CDR2: SNHLY, FYNNEI. CDR3: CARGNRWGPSLNTEAFF. The CDR3 DNA sequence: TGTGCCAGGGGCAATAGGTGGGGCCCGTCATTGAACACTGAAGCTTTCTTT.

This clone has just a few counts. The chain has TRBV6-5 and TRBJ2-7, with D unclear. V lost 6 bases and J lost 0, with 9 bases in between. The CDR3 is 13 amino acids. Germline CDR1 is MNHEY and CDR2 is SVGAGI. This CDR3 reads CASRLTSSYEQYV. For the CDR3, the DNA is TGTGCCAGCAGGCTGACAAGCTCCTACGAGCAGTACGTC.